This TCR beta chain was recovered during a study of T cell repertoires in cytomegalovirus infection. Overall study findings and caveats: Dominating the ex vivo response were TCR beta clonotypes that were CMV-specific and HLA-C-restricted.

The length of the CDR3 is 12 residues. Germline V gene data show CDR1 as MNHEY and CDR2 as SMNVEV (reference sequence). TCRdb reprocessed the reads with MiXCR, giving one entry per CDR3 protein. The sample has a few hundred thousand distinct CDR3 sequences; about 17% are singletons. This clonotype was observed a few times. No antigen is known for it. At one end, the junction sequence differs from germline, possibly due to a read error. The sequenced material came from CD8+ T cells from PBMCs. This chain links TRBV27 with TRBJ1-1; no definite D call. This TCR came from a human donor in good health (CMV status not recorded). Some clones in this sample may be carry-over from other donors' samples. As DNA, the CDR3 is TGTGCCAGCAGTGATTTGGGAGAACGGATTATCTTT. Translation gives CASSDLGERIIF.